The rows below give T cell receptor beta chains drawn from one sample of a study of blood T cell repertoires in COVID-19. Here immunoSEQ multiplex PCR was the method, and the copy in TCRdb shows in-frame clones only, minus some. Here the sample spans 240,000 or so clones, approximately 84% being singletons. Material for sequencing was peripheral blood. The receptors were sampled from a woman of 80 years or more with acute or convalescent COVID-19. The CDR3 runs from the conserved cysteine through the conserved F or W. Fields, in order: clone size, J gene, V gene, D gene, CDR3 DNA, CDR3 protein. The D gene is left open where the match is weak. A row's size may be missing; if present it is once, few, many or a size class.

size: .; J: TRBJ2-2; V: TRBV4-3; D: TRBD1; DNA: TGCGCCAGCAGCCAACGACAGTACAGGGGGCGAAGTGGCACCGGGGAGCTGTTTTTT; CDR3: CASSQRQYRGRSGTGELFF
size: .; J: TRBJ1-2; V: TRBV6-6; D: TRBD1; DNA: TGTGCCAGCAGCCTTGGACAGGGGGGTAACTATGGCTACACCTTC; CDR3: CASSLGQGGNYGYTF
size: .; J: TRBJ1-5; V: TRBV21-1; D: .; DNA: TGTGCCAGCAGCAACGACAGGGGTTTTACTAATAGCAATCAGCCCCAGCATTTT; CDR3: CASSNDRGFTNSNQPQHF
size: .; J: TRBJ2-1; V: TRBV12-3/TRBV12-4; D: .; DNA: TGTGCCAGCAGTTTGTCTCAGGGTGGCGAGCAGTTCTTC; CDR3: CASSLSQGGEQFF
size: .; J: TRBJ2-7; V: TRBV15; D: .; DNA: TGTGCCACCAGCGACCGGGACACCGCCTACGAGCAGTACTTC; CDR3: CATSDRDTAYEQYF
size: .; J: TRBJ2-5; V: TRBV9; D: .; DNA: TGTGCCAGCAGCCTAACGGCCGGGGTGGAGACCCAGTACTTC; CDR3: CASSLTAGVETQYF
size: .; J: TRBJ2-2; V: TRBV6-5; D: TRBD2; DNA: TGTGCCAGCAGCTTTAGCGGGGGAACGACGGGGGAGCTGTTTTTT; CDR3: CASSFSGGTTGELFF
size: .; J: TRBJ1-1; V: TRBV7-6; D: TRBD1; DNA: TGTGCCAGCAGCCCGGACAGGGGGCAAGGCACTGAAGCTTTCTTT; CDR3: CASSPDRGQGTEAFF
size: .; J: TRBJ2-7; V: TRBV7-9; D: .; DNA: TGTGCCAGCAGCCCACTGAGGGAACGTTCATACGAGCAGTACTTC; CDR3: CASSPLRERSYEQYF
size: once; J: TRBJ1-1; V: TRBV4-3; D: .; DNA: TGCGCCAGCAGCCAAGATCTGCCGGGTCTCGGGGGAAGCACTGAAGCTTTCTTT; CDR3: CASSQDLPGLGGSTEAFF
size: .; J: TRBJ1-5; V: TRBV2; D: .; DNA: TGTGCCAGCAGTGAGCGGGCGGAAAGCAATCAGCCCCAGCATTTT; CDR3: CASSERAESNQPQHF
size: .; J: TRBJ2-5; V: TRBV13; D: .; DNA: TGTGCCAGCAGCTTAGGACGGACAGTAGGGCGATTGGCCCAGTACTTC; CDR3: CASSLGRTVGRLAQYF
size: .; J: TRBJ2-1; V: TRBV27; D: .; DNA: TGTGCCAGCAGTTTTCGAGGGCCGGTGTACAATGAGCAGTTCTTC; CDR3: CASSFRGPVYNEQFF
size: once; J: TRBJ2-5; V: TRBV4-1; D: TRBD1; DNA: TGCGCCAGCAGCCAAGACCGGACAGGGGGTCAAGAGACCCAGTACTTC; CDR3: CASSQDRTGGQETQYF
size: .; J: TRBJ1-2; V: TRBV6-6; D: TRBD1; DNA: TGTGCCAGCAGTTACGGAGTGACAGGGAGGAATGGCTACACCTTC; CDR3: CASSYGVTGRNGYTF
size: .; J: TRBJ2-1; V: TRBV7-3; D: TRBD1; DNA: TGTGCCAGCAGCCCGGACAGGGTGTCCTACAATGAGCAGTTCTTC; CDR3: CASSPDRVSYNEQFF
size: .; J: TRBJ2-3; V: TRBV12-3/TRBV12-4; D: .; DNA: TGTGCCAGCAGTTTGGCTCCAGATACGCAGTATTTT; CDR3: CASSLAPDTQYF
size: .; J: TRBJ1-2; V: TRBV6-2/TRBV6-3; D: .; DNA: TGTGCCAGCAGCCCCCCGCTTGGGGGGGTCTACACCTTC; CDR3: CASSPPLGGVYTF
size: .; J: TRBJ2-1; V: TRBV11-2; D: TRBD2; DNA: TGTGCCAGCAGCCCAAGACTAGCGGGAGGTCATGAGCAGTTCTTC; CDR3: CASSPRLAGGHEQFF
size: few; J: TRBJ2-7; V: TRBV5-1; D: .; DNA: TGCGCCAGCAGCTTCCAGGGTTCCTACGAGCAGTACTTC; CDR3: CASSFQGSYEQYF
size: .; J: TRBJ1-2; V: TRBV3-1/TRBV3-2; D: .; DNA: TGTGCCAGCAGCCAAGGACAGGCCAGCTATGGCTACACCTTC; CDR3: CASSQGQASYGYTF
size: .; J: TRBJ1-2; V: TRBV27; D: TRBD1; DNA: TGTGCCAGCTCATATAGGGACAGCTATGGCTACACCTTC; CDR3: CASSYRDSYGYTF
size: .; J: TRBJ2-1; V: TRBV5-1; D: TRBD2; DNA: TGCGCCAGCAGTTGGCGGGGGGTAGAAAATGAGCAGTTCTTC; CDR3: CASSWRGVENEQFF
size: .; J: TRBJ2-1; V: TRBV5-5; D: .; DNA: TGTGCCAGCAGCTTTATCACAGCCCCCAATGAGCAGTTCTTC; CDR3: CASSFITAPNEQFF
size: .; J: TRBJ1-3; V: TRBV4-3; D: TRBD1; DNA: TGCGCCAGCAGCCAAGATGCGGGACAGGCTTTAGACACCATATATTTT; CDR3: CASSQDAGQALDTIYF
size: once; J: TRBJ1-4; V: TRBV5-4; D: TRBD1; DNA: TGTGCCAGCAGCGTGGACAGGGGACGGGAAAAACTGTTTTTT; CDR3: CASSVDRGREKLFF
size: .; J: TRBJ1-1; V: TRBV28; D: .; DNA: TGTGCCAGCAGTTCCTTCGGGGGTACCACTGAAGCTTTCTTT; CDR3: CASSSFGGTTEAFF
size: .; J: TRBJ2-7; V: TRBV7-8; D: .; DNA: TGTGCCAGCAGCTTACAGGTCGAGCAGTACTTC; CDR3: CASSLQVEQYF
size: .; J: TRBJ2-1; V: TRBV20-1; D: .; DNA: TGCAGTGTTGCAGGCATGGGTGAGCAGTTCTTC; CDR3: CSVAGMGEQFF
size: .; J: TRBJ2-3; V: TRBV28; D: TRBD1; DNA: TGTGCCAGCAGTTTCCTCCGGGACAGGGGTACAGATACGCAGTATTTT; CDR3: CASSFLRDRGTDTQYF
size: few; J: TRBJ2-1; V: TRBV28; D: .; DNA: TGTGCCAGCAGTTTTAGCTACAATGAGCAGTTCTTC; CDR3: CASSFSYNEQFF
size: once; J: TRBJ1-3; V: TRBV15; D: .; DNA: TGTGCCACCAGCAGAGGGGGGGAAGGTGGAAACACCATATATTTT; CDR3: CATSRGGEGGNTIYF
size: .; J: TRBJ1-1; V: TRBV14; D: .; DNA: TGTGCCAGCAGCCAAGATCTAGGCAGACTGAACACTGAAGCTTTCTTT; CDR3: CASSQDLGRLNTEAFF
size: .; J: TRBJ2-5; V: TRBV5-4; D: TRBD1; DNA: TGTGCCAGCAGTCGTGCCGGGACAGGGGAAGAGACCCAGTACTTC; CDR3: CASSRAGTGEETQYF
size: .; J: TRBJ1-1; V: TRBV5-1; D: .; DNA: TGCGCCAGCAGCTTGGGGCTTTCAGGGTTCACTGAAGCTTTCTTT; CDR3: CASSLGLSGFTEAFF
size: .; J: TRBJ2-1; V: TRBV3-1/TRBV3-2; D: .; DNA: TGTGCCAGCAGCGGTTGGGGGGTGAATGAGCAGTTCTTC; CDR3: CASSGWGVNEQFF
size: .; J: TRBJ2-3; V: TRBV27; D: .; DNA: TGTGCCAGCAGTTTAACAGGGCAAGCATTGTGGGATACGCAGTATTTT; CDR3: CASSLTGQALWDTQYF
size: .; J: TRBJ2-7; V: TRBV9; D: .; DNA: TGTGCCAGCAGCGTCTCGGTTGATTCGCCCCTCTTTGAGCAGTACTTC; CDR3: CASSVSVDSPLFEQYF
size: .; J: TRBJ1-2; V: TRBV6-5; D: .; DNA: TGTGCCAGCCGGGGAGCTAACTATGGCTACACCTTC; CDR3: CASRGANYGYTF
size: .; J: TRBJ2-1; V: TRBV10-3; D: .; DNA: TGTGCCATCAGTGAGTCTCAGATAACTAGCAATGAGCAGTTCTTC; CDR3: CAISESQITSNEQFF
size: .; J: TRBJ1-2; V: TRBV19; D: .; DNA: TGTGCCAGTAGTACTCCATCGGAGGGGCGAGGTGGCTACACCTTC; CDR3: CASSTPSEGRGGYTF
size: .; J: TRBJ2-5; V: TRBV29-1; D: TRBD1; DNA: TGCAGCGTTGAAGCCCGGGACAGGCAAGAGACCCAGTACTTC; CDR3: CSVEARDRQETQYF
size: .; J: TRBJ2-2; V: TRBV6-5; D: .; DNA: TGTGCCAGCCAAGGGGGATACCGGGAGCTGTTTTTT; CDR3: CASQGGYRELFF
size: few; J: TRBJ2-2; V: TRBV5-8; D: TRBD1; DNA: TGTGCCAGCAGCTCGGGACAGGGGGCCAACACCGGGGAGCTGTTTTTT; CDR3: CASSSGQGANTGELFF
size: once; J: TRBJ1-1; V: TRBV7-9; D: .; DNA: TGTGCCAGCAGCGCCTCCCGACAGGCTTTGAACACTGAAGCTTTCTTT; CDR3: CASSASRQALNTEAFF
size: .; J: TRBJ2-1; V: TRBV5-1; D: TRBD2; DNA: TGCGCCAGCAGCAAACTAGCGGGAGGGTCCTACAATGAGCAGTTCTTC; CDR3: CASSKLAGGSYNEQFF
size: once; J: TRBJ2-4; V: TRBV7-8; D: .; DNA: TGTGCCAGCAGCTTATCAGTCCTCGGGAGCTGGGGGAACATTCAGTACTTC; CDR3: CASSLSVLGSWGNIQYF